The 18 T cell receptor beta chains below all came from one sample that was sequenced in a study of CD8 T cells in ankylosing spondylitis. TCRdb reanalysed the 5' RACE reads using MiXCR and keeps one entry per CDR3 protein. The profile shows roughly 160,000 distinct CDR3 sequences, 9.5% to 10% of them singletons. Sequenced: blood, either unsorted or a sorted T cell fraction (not recorded which). These receptors were taken from a female donor with ankylosing spondylitis or in good health (not recorded which).

On this clonotype: Given a much more abundant clone one base away, this may be a read error. J is TRBJ2-3 and V is TRBV10-2; D is ambiguous. The J call may not be correct, given that the DNA end is closer to TRBJ1-5. The CDR3 contains 15 residues. The germline CDR1 and CDR2 sequences are WSHSY and SAAADI. CDR3 bases: TGCGCCAGCAGCCCGGTTGATAGCGGAACAGATACGCAGCATTTT. Translation gives CASSPVDSGTDTQHF.

About this clonotype itself: With a much larger clone just one base away, this may be a read error. Lacking the conserved final phenylalanine or tryptophan, this CDR3 likely reflects a read error. The rearrangement joins TRBV12-3 or TRBV12-4 to TRBJ2-5; tentative D call: TRBD2 (6 bases). The ends were cut back, 3 bases at V and 5 bases at J, with 22 bases in the middle. The CDR3 totals 17 residues. The CDR3 sequence: CASSLRRRGTYPETQYL. The CDR3 DNA follows: TGTGCCAGCAGTTTGAGAAGGAGGGGAACCTATCCGGAGACCCAGTACCTC.

This clonotype has a count of ten or more. J is TRBJ1-2 and V is TRBV5-1; TRBD1 aligns across 7 bases. This CDR3 has 13 amino acids. The ends lost 0 bases at V and 5 bases at J; junction bases unmatched: 1. Per germline, CDR1 SGHRS and CDR2 YFSETQ. The CDR3 sequence: CASSLAGGYGYTF. The CDR3 bases are TGCGCCAGCAGCTTGGCAGGGGGTTATGGCTACACCTTC.

This clonotype showed up many times. The V gene is TRBV4-3, the J gene TRBJ2-1, with 13 bases fitting TRBD2. The CDR3 consists of 15 residues. Germline CDR1 LGHNA, CDR2 YSLEER. V lost 0 bases to trimming and J lost 15 bases; unmatched junction nucleotides: 8. CDR3 sequence (DNA): TGCGCCAGCAGCCAAGATAGGACTAGCGGGAGAGATACGTTCTTC. Its translation is CASSQDRTSGRDTFF.

This clonotype showed up just a few times. This chain links TRBV27 with TRBJ1-2; 8 bases match TRBD1. CDR3 size: 15 residues. Per germline, CDR1 MNHEY and CDR2 SMNVEV (reference sequence). J lost 8 bases, V lost 5 bases, and 13 bases had no gene match. DNA of the CDR3: TGTGCCAGCAGTCCCCCCGGACAGGGAAGGAAGGGCTACACCTTC. This encodes CASSPPGQGRKGYTF.

Only a few counts were recorded for this clonotype. The rearrangement uses TRBV19 and TRBJ1-1; TRBD1 matches 7 bases. Germline V gene sequence: CDR1 LNHDA, CDR2 SQIVND (reference sequence). J was trimmed by 0 bases and V by 6 bases; bases with no gene match: 10. The CDR3 has 16 amino acids. Here the CDR3 DNA reads TGTGCCAGTAGGGACCGGAGACAGGGCTTGAACACTGAAGCTTTCTTT. It yields the protein CASRDRRQGLNTEAFF.

This clonotype was found many times. V is TRBV20-1 and J is TRBJ2-7; D unresolved. Germline V gene sequence: CDR1 DFQATT, CDR2 SNEGSKA (reference sequence). CDR3 size: 15 residues. The ends were cut back, 5 bases at V and 3 bases at J, with 20 bases in the middle. The CDR3 DNA reads TGCAGTGCTGGATCACCTCAGGACGTCCTCTACGAGCAGTACTTC. As protein: CSAGSPQDVLYEQYF.

The chain couples TRBV7-6 to TRBJ2-1; D may be TRBD2 (6 bases). Germline V gene data show CDR1 as SGHVS and CDR2 as FNYEAQ. V was shortened by 4 bases and J by 1 base, with 14 bases between the two germline ends. The CDR3 spans 16 residues. CDR3: CASSSDVAVSYNEQFF. CDR3 bases: TGTGCCAGCAGCTCCGATGTAGCGGTTTCCTACAATGAGCAGTTCTTC.

This clonotype was observed a few times. The CDR3 sequence is CASSQVSGAGLHF. For the CDR3, the DNA is TGTGCCAGCAGCCAAGTGTCAGGGGCTGGCCTCCACTTT. The rearrangement uses TRBV14 and TRBJ1-6; TRBD1 is a possible D gene (6 bases). With 1 base removed from V and 15 bases from J, the gap between germline ends came to 13 bases. Per germline, CDR1 SGHDN and CDR2 FVKESK. This CDR3 spans 13 amino acids.

The chain carries TRBV12-3 or TRBV12-4 and TRBJ2-3, with D possibly matching TRBD1 (5 bases). The CDR3 runs 14 residues. V lost 2 bases to trimming and J lost 4 bases, with 10 bases between them. The CDR3 DNA sequence: TGTGCCAGCAGTTTACAGGGTTCCTCAGATACGCAGTATTTT. This gives the protein CASSLQGSSDTQYF.

This clonotype was seen more than once but under ten times. The V gene is TRBV24-1, the J gene TRBJ1-1, with D unclear. V lost 3 bases, J lost 4 bases, and 8 bases lay in between. The V gene's germline CDR1 is KGHDR and CDR2 SFDVKD. The CDR3 sequence is 13 residues long. CDR3 nucleotides: TGTGCCACCAGTGATCTCAGGAGCACTGAAGCTTTCTTT. It yields the protein CATSDLRSTEAFF.

Here the CDR3 DNA reads TGTGCCAGCAGCTTTGCGGCCCACGAGCAGTACTTC. Translation: CASSFAAHEQYF. V and J are TRBV7-2 and TRBJ2-7; D not resolved. The CDR3 has 12 residues. Trimming removed 3 bases at V and 5 bases at J, with 8 bases between. Looked up from germline, CDR1 is SGHTA and CDR2 is FQGNSA. Combining the CDR3 with reference TRBV7-2 and TRBJ2-7 gives the whole variable domain GAGVSQSPSNKVTEKGKDVELRCDPISGHTALYWYRQSLGQGLEFLIYFQGNSAPDKSGLPSDRFSAERTGGSVSTLTIQRTQQEDSAVYLCASSFAAHEQYFGPGTRLTVT.

This clonotype was found many times. The rearrangement links TRBV7-2 to TRBJ2-1; 7 bases line up with TRBD2. Germline V lookup: CDR1 SGHTA, CDR2 FQGNSA. This CDR3 spans 17 amino acids. The J segment lost 3 bases and the V segment lost 5 bases, leaving 13 bases of the junction unmatched. The CDR3 region is CASSVGPVTSSYNEQFF. For the CDR3, the DNA is TGTGCCAGCAGCGTAGGACCGGTGACTAGCAGCTACAATGAGCAGTTCTTC.

The V gene is TRBV9, the J gene TRBJ2-1, with 10 bases identical to TRBD1. The germline V gene encodes CDR1 SGDLS and CDR2 YYNGEE. The CDR3 spans 15 residues. V lost 3 bases, J lost 2 bases, and 2 bases stayed unmatched. CDR3 region: CASSDDRGPYNEQFF. CDR3 nucleotides: TGTGCCAGCAGCGACGACAGGGGGCCCTACAATGAGCAGTTCTTC.

The V and J genes are TRBV4-3 and TRBJ1-1, with D uncertain. Germline V gene lookup returns CDR1 LGHNA and CDR2 YSLEER. The CDR3 extends over 16 amino acids. Trimming left V 0 bases short and J 2 bases short, with 13 bases between. The CDR3 here is CASSQDLQKLNTEAFF. DNA of the CDR3: TGCGCCAGCAGCCAAGATCTCCAGAAACTAAACACTGAAGCTTTCTTT.

This chain connects TRBV4-3 to TRBJ2-7; TRBD1 is a possible D gene (5 bases). The CDR3 is made up of 15 amino acids. The germline V gene has CDR1 LGHNA and CDR2 YSLEER. V lost 1 base, J lost 1 base, and 11 bases lay in between. The CDR3 nucleotides are TGCGCCAGCAGCCAAGGTCAGGGTGGGTCCTACGAGCAGTACTTC. It is translated as CASSQGQGGSYEQYF.

This clonotype was observed at least ten times. The V call is TRBV7-9, the J call TRBJ2-1; perhaps TRBD1 as D (6 bases). The CDR3 consists of 14 residues. CDR1 is SEHNR and CDR2 is FQNEAQ in the germline V gene (reference sequence). Trimming stripped 6 bases from V and 6 bases from J, with 15 bases between. In DNA form, the CDR3 reads TGTGCCAGCAGTCCCCCGGGACAACGCAATGAGCAGTTCTTC. Its translation is CASSPPGQRNEQFF.

This rearrangement joins TRBV11-2 to TRBJ2-1; 7 positions agree with TRBD2. The trim removed 10 bases at V and 4 bases at J, leaving 7 bases unmatched. There are 13 residues in the CDR3. Germline V gene data show CDR1 as SGHAT and CDR2 as FQNNGV. CDR3: CATRDYSYNEQFF. The CDR3 coding sequence is TGTGCCACCCGGGACTACTCATACAATGAGCAGTTCTTC. The full variable domain, its missing parts supplied by reference TRBV11-2 and TRBJ2-1, is EAGVAQSPRYKIIEKRQSVAFWCNPISGHATLYWYQQILGQGPKLLIQFQNNGVVDDSQLPKDRFSAERLKGVDSTLKIQPAKLEDSAVYLCATRDYSYNEQFFGPGTRLTVL.